This T cell receptor beta chain was identified in a study of blood T cell repertoires in COVID-19 (TCRdb year 2020). Regarding the study in general: Samples from collaborators originated in the United States, Italy and Spain and spanned both the acute and convalescent phases of COVID-19. The prospective study material was composed of cDNA or gDNA derived from T cells, B-cell-depleted T cells, or PBMCs. The dataset comprised deeply sampled blood TCRbeta repertoires from subjects exposed to, actively infected with, or recovered from COVID-19. The repertoires were released in a freely available public database meant as a resource for research on the immune response to SARS-CoV-2. Samples came from the ongoing ImmuneRACE study (first 160 participants) plus 1,254 subjects from 6 global collaborators. A de-identified subject ID, COVID-19 status, age in years and sex were almost always included in the sample metadata. Where available, HLA class I and class II types were obtained from metadata supplied by the sample provider rather than from assay-based typing. Results the study describes overall, beyond this receptor: The amount of clinical and demographic metadata varied by source and participant and was provided uncurated.

Each collaborating institution followed its own protocols to collect whole blood in K2EDTA tubes. Collaborator samples were shipped for TCRbeta analysis as frozen whole blood, isolated PBMCs, or DNA extracted from either sample type. Comment on this clone: The antigen it binds to is not known. One end of the junction fails to match germline, which may point to a read error.

CDR3 length: 14 amino acids, cysteine to phenylalanine. Only the CDR3 DNA stays, 42 bases, in frame from base 1. Based on the germline V gene, the CDR1 and CDR2 sequences are SGHTA and FQGTGA. TCRbeta CDR3 regions were amplified from genomic DNA using the immunoSEQ Assay, a bias-controlled multiplex PCR. The authors' analysis ran thus. The number of nucleated cells in each sample was estimated by amplification of reference gene primers within the assay. To quantify the absolute abundance of each unique TCRbeta CDR3 rearrangement, sequence reads were collapsed and filtered. For each sample, productive Simpson clonality was calculated by taking the square root of Simpson's diversity index across productive rearrangements. TCRdb's version of the immuneACCESS table is confined to in-frame rearrangements and falls short of the full clone set. An unresolved V gene accounts for under half of the shortfall where checked; the remainder is of unknown origin. V and J calls plus clone size are reproduced from that table; the DNA served to infer D and trimming. For this sample the table gives more than 110,000 clones, of which 84% were detected only once. The ten largest clones capture approximately 9% of the sample.

The sequencing input was peripheral blood. The chain is encoded by TRBV7-3 joined to TRBJ2-7; TRBD2 matches 8 bases in the middle. The sequence was collected from an elderly woman in a cohort sampled during active or convalescent COVID-19. The CDR3 here reads CASSLGPSAGLVFF. The DNA is TGTGCCAGCAGCTTAGGACCTTCGGCGGGACTAGTCTTTTTC.